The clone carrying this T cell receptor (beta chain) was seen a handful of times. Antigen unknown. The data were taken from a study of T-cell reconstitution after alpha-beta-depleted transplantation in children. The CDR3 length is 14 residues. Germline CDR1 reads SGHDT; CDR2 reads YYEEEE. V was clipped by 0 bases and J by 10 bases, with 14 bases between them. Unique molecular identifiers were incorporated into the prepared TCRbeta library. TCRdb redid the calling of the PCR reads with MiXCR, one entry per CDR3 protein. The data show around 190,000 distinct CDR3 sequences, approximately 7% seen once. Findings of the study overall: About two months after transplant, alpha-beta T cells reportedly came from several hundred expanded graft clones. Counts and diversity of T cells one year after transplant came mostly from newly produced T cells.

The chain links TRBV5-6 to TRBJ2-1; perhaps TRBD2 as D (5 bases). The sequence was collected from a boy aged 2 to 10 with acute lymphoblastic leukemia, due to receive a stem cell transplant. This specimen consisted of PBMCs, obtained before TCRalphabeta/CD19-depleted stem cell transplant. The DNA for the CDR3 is TGTGCCAGCAGCTTGGCGGGGTCTGGATTGGAGCAGTTCTTC. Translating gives CASSLAGSGLEQFF.